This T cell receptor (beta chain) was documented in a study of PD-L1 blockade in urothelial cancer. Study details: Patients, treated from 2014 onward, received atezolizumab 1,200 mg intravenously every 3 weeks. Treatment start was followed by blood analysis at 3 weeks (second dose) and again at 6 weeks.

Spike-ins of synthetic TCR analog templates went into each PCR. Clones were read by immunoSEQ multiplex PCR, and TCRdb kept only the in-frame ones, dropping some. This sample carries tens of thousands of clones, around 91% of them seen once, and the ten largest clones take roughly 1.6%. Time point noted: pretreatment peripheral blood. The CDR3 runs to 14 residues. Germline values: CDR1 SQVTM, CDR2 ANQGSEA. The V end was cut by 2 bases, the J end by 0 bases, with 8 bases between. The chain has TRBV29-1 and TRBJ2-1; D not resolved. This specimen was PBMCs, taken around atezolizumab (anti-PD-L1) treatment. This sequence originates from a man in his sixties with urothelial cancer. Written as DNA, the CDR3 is TGCAGCGTTGAATTTTCGAGCTCCTACAATGAGCAGTTCTTC. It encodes CSVEFSSSYNEQFF.